A selection of T cell receptor beta chains follows, all from one sample in a study of cytomegalovirus exposure and HLA in healthy donors. Using immunoSEQ multiplex PCR, the repertoire was profiled, and TCRdb retains in-frame clones only, with some absent. The profile shows about 160,000 clones, roughly four fifths of them singletons. Material for sequencing was PBMCs. The receptors were gathered from a woman aged 18-29 years in good health and CMV-seronegative. Each CDR3 is given with its conserved first and last residue. D genes are given only for firm matches. Clone sizes are given selectively: once, few, many, or a class where the clone is expanded.

v_call: TRBV7-8
clone_size: .
d_call: .
j_call: TRBJ2-7
cdr3_aa: CASSFSDRPYEQYF
cdr3_nt: TGTGCCAGCAGCTTTTCTGACAGGCCCTACGAGCAGTACTTC

v_call: TRBV2
clone_size: .
d_call: TRBD1
j_call: TRBJ1-3
cdr3_aa: CASSEAERGPGWDTIYF
cdr3_nt: TGTGCCAGCAGTGAAGCGGAGAGGGGGCCCGGGTGGGACACCATATATTTT

v_call: TRBV28
clone_size: .
d_call: TRBD2
j_call: TRBJ2-3
cdr3_aa: CASGSFYPTRLAGYTDTQYF
cdr3_nt: TGTGCCAGCGGCTCGTTTTATCCTACCCGGCTAGCGGGTTACACAGATACGCAGTATTTT

v_call: TRBV6-1
clone_size: .
d_call: .
j_call: TRBJ1-2
cdr3_aa: CASSPGTPSNYGYTF
cdr3_nt: TGTGCCAGCAGCCCCGGGACACCTTCTAACTATGGCTACACCTTC

v_call: TRBV30
clone_size: .
d_call: TRBD2
j_call: TRBJ2-7
cdr3_aa: CAWVAKTSGLYEQYF
cdr3_nt: TGTGCCTGGGTAGCTAAGACTAGCGGCCTCTACGAGCAGTACTTC

v_call: TRBV9
clone_size: once
d_call: TRBD1
j_call: TRBJ2-7
cdr3_aa: CARNRDRGYEQYF
cdr3_nt: TGTGCCAGAAACCGGGACAGGGGTTACGAGCAGTACTTC

v_call: TRBV7-9
clone_size: .
d_call: .
j_call: TRBJ2-4
cdr3_aa: CASSLVSGQNIQYF
cdr3_nt: TGTGCCAGCAGCTTGGTGTCAGGGCAAAACATTCAGTACTTC

v_call: TRBV6-5
clone_size: .
d_call: TRBD1
j_call: TRBJ1-2
cdr3_aa: CASSYGQGGYGYTF
cdr3_nt: TGTGCCAGCAGTTACGGACAGGGAGGCTATGGCTACACCTTC

v_call: TRBV11-1
clone_size: .
d_call: .
j_call: TRBJ2-7
cdr3_aa: CASSSLADEQYF
cdr3_nt: TGTGCCAGCAGCTCTCTAGCTGACGAGCAGTACTTC

v_call: TRBV28
clone_size: .
d_call: .
j_call: TRBJ2-3
cdr3_aa: CASSTTSSPPDTQYF
cdr3_nt: TGTGCCAGCAGTACGACTTCTTCGCCTCCAGATACGCAGTATTTT

v_call: TRBV10-1
clone_size: once
d_call: TRBD2
j_call: TRBJ2-1
cdr3_aa: CASSAGLDNEQFF
cdr3_nt: TGCGCCAGCAGTGCGGGACTAGACAATGAGCAGTTCTTC

v_call: TRBV27
clone_size: few
d_call: TRBD2
j_call: TRBJ2-7
cdr3_aa: CASTKRGGGNEQYF
cdr3_nt: TGTGCCAGCACCAAAAGGGGCGGGGGGAACGAGCAGTACTTC

v_call: TRBV9
clone_size: once
d_call: TRBD2
j_call: TRBJ2-1
cdr3_aa: CASSREQRGIYNEQFF
cdr3_nt: TGTGCCAGCAGCAGGGAACAGCGGGGGATCTACAATGAGCAGTTCTTC

v_call: TRBV6-1
clone_size: .
d_call: .
j_call: TRBJ2-7
cdr3_aa: CASSEALARSSYEQYF
cdr3_nt: TGTGCCAGCAGTGAAGCGTTGGCACGCAGCTCCTACGAGCAGTACTTC

v_call: TRBV7-3
clone_size: .
d_call: TRBD2
j_call: TRBJ2-1
cdr3_aa: CASSELPAGLAGNEQFF
cdr3_nt: TGTGCCAGCAGCGAACTACCCGCGGGACTAGCGGGCAATGAGCAGTTCTTC

v_call: TRBV5-1
clone_size: .
d_call: .
j_call: TRBJ1-3
cdr3_aa: CASSLARGTPGNTIYF
cdr3_nt: TGCGCCAGCAGCTTGGCGAGGGGGACACCGGGAAACACCATATATTTT

v_call: TRBV19
clone_size: .
d_call: TRBD1
j_call: TRBJ1-1
cdr3_aa: CASSAATRGVNTEAFF
cdr3_nt: TGTGCCAGTAGCGCTGCGACCAGGGGGGTGAACACTGAAGCTTTCTTT

v_call: TRBV7-8
clone_size: .
d_call: .
j_call: TRBJ2-7
cdr3_aa: CASSSTSSTEQYF
cdr3_nt: TGTGCCAGCAGCTCCACTAGTAGCACCGAGCAGTACTTC

v_call: TRBV10-3
clone_size: few
d_call: .
j_call: TRBJ1-1
cdr3_aa: CAISESEVLNTEAFF
cdr3_nt: TGTGCCATCAGTGAGTCGGAGGTCTTGAACACTGAAGCTTTCTTT

v_call: TRBV13
clone_size: .
d_call: TRBD1
j_call: TRBJ1-4
cdr3_aa: CASSPGQAPWANEKLFF
cdr3_nt: TGTGCCAGCAGCCCAGGACAGGCACCGTGGGCTAATGAAAAACTGTTTTTT

v_call: TRBV9
clone_size: .
d_call: .
j_call: TRBJ2-4
cdr3_aa: CASSPPSGAKNIQYF
cdr3_nt: TGTGCCAGCAGCCCCCCCTCCGGAGCCAAAAACATTCAGTACTTC

v_call: TRBV15
clone_size: .
d_call: .
j_call: TRBJ1-5
cdr3_aa: CATSRDFLGAQPQHF
cdr3_nt: TGTGCCACCAGCAGAGATTTCCTGGGGGCCCAGCCCCAGCATTTT

v_call: TRBV15
clone_size: .
d_call: TRBD2
j_call: TRBJ2-2
cdr3_aa: CATSRSVAGGGELFF
cdr3_nt: TGTGCCACCAGCAGATCTGTAGCGGGGGGCGGGGAGCTGTTTTTT

v_call: TRBV7-8
clone_size: .
d_call: .
j_call: TRBJ1-6
cdr3_aa: CASKRGNDNSPLHF
cdr3_nt: TGTGCCAGCAAAAGGGGAAACGATAATTCACCCCTCCACTTT

v_call: TRBV10-1
clone_size: .
d_call: TRBD1
j_call: TRBJ2-5
cdr3_aa: CASSSSRDRGETQYF
cdr3_nt: TGCGCCAGCAGTTCGTCCCGGGACAGGGGGGAGACCCAGTACTTC

v_call: TRBV7-7
clone_size: .
d_call: TRBD1
j_call: TRBJ2-5
cdr3_aa: CASSQGAGSQETQYF
cdr3_nt: TGTGCCAGCAGCCAGGGGGCAGGGTCACAAGAGACCCAGTACTTC

v_call: TRBV28
clone_size: .
d_call: .
j_call: TRBJ2-3
cdr3_aa: CASSFRRTTYYTDTQYF
cdr3_nt: TGTGCCAGCAGTTTCCGCCGGACTACTTACTACACAGATACGCAGTATTTT

v_call: TRBV5-1
clone_size: .
d_call: TRBD1
j_call: TRBJ1-2
cdr3_aa: CASSFSRQGAVGYTF
cdr3_nt: TGCGCCAGCAGCTTCTCGAGGCAGGGGGCTGTCGGCTACACCTTC

v_call: TRBV6-5
clone_size: few
d_call: TRBD1
j_call: TRBJ1-2
cdr3_aa: CASSYSHPGTGVGYTF
cdr3_nt: TGTGCCAGCAGTTACTCCCATCCCGGGACAGGGGTTGGCTACACCTTC

v_call: TRBV6-6
clone_size: .
d_call: .
j_call: TRBJ1-1
cdr3_aa: CASSALAAAEAFF
cdr3_nt: TGTGCCAGCAGCGCCCTGGCTGCAGCTGAAGCTTTCTTT